This TCR beta chain was recorded in a study of blood T cell repertoires in COVID-19. Study as a whole: COVID-19 samples from acute and convalescent phases originated in the United States, Italy and Spain. Sample material is recorded as cDNA or gDNA derived from T cells, B-cell-depleted T cells, or PBMCs.

The CDR3 is made up of 14 amino acids. V was pared by 2 bases and J by 6 bases, with 4 bases of the junction left unmatched. Per the germline V gene, CDR1 is MNHEY and CDR2 is SMNVEV (reference sequence). In the original workflow: Reference gene primer amplification gave nucleated cell count estimates. Repertoires were generated with immunoSEQ multiplex PCR, while TCRdb's copy carries only in-frame clones and drops some. V and J calls and clone size are those listed in that table; D and trimming were worked out from the DNA. Of 88,000 or so clones listed, about four fifths are singletons. The rearrangement uses TRBV27 and TRBJ2-7; 10 nucleotides line up with TRBD1. The TCR was taken from an elderly man with acute or convalescent COVID-19. Sequenced sample: peripheral blood. The CDR3 is CASSLGTGDGEQYF. The CDR3, as DNA: TGTGCCAGCAGTTTAGGGACAGGGGACGGCGAGCAGTACTTC.